Listed below are T cell receptor beta chains from one sample, sequenced in a study of control samples from healthy donors and cancer patients. Method: immunoSEQ multiplex PCR; TCRdb's copy keeps in-frame clones and lacks some. This sample yields more than 110,000 clones, of which just under 95% are seen a single time; about 11% belongs to the top ten. Sequenced material: blood. All receptors derive from a man aged 25 to 40 in good health. CDR3s include the opening cysteine and the closing phenylalanine or tryptophan. The D gene is left open where the match is weak.

V gene,D gene,J gene,CDR3 DNA,CDR3 protein
TRBV6-4,TRBD1,TRBJ2-5,TGTGCCAGCCGCCAGAGCCCTCGGACAGGACAAGAGACCCAGTACTTC,CASRQSPRTGQETQYF
TRBV9,.,TRBJ2-1,TGTGCCAGCAGCGCCGGGACGTGGAGGGACAATGAGCAGTTCTTC,CASSAGTWRDNEQFF
TRBV7-9,TRBD1,TRBJ2-7,TGTGCCAGCAGCTTAATAAAGGGACAGGGGGGATCCTACGAGCAGTACTTC,CASSLIKGQGGSYEQYF
TRBV7-3,TRBD1,TRBJ2-6,TGTGCCAGCAGCTTAGGACAGGGTTGGAGTTCTGGGGCCAACGTCCTGACTTTC,CASSLGQGWSSGANVLTF
TRBV30,.,TRBJ1-2,TGTGCTCAGACTTCGGGGGGCGGCAACTATGGCTACACCTTC,CAQTSGGGNYGYTF
TRBV18,.,TRBJ2-7,TGTGCCAGCTCACCATCCGCTGGCAGCGATAATCCTCAGTACTTC,CASSPSAGSDNPQYF
TRBV10-3,TRBD2,TRBJ2-1,TGTGCCATCAGTGAGTGGGGGGGCTCCTACAATGAGCAGTTCTTC,CAISEWGGSYNEQFF
TRBV19,.,TRBJ2-7,TGTGCCAGTAGTGGAGGACAGTTCTCCTACGAGCAGTACTTC,CASSGGQFSYEQYF
TRBV10-1,.,TRBJ2-7,TGCGCCAGCAGACGTAGTGAAGACGGCCTCCAGTCCTACGAGCAGTACTTC,CASRRSEDGLQSYEQYF
TRBV30,.,TRBJ2-5,TGTGCCTGGAGTACAGGGGGGGGAGAGACCCAGTACTTC,CAWSTGGGETQYF
TRBV9,.,TRBJ2-1,TGTGCCAGCAGCGTAACTGTCGGAGGGGCTGATGAGCAGTTCTTC,CASSVTVGGADEQFF
TRBV11-3,TRBD1,TRBJ2-7,TGTGCCAGCAGTATCCGGACAGGGGTAGTGGAGCAGTACTTC,CASSIRTGVVEQYF
TRBV19,.,TRBJ2-1,TGTGCCAGTAGTATTGGAGTGGGGGTCGGGTCCTACAATGAGCAGTTCTTC,CASSIGVGVGSYNEQFF
TRBV7-2,TRBD2,TRBJ2-2,TGTGCCAGCAGCTTAGCTTCCCGGGGGGGGCTAACCGTCGGGGAGCTGTTTTTT,CASSLASRGGLTVGELFF
TRBV15,.,TRBJ1-5,TGTGCCACCAGCAACGGGGACGTGAGTGGCAATCAGCCCCAGCATTTT,CATSNGDVSGNQPQHF
TRBV10-2,TRBD2,TRBJ2-1,TGCGCCAGCAGTGGATCCCGACTAGCCGGACGCTCCTACAATGAGCAGTTCTTC,CASSGSRLAGRSYNEQFF
TRBV4-1,TRBD2,TRBJ2-7,TGCGCCAGCAGCACGCATAGCGGGTCCTCCTACGAGCAGTACTTC,CASSTHSGSSYEQYF